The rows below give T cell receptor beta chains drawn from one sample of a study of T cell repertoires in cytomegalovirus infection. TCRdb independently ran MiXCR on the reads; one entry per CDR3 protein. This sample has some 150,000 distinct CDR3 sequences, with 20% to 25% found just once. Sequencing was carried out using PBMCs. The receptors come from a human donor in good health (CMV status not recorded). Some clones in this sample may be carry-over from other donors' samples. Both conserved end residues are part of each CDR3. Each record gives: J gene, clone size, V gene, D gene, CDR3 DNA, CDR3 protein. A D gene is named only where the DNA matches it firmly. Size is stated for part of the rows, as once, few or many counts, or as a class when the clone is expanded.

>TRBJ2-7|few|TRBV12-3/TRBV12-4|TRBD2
TGTGCCAGCAGTCCGTCCGGGCTAGCGGGAGAGTACGAGCAGTACTTC
CASSPSGLAGEYEQYF
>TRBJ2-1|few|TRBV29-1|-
TGCAGCGTTGATGGGCAGGGAGAGGACAATGAGCAGTTCTTC
CSVDGQGEDNEQFF
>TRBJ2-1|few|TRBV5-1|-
TGCGCCAGCAGCTTGGAAGGGTTAACGGGACAAGCCTACAATGAGCAGTTCTTC
CASSLEGLTGQAYNEQFF
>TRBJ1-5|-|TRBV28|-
TGTGCCAGCAAGACCCCCGGACAGCCCCAGCATTTT
CASKTPGQPQHF
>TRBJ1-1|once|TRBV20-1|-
TGCAGTGCCGAAGGAGGGAGCGGCACTGAAGCTTTCTTT
CSAEGGSGTEAFF
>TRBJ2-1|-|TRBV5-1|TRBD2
TGCGCCAGCAGCTTCACTAGCGACTCCTACAATGAGCAGTTCTTC
CASSFTSDSYNEQFF
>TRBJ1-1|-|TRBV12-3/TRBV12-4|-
TGTGCCAGCAGTTTTTTGTCTGGAGGACCTCAGGGCACTGAAGCTTTCTTT
CASSFLSGGPQGTEAFF
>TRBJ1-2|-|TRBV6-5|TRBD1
TGTGCCAGCAGTTTTGAGGGGGCTAGCTATGGCTACACCTTC
CASSFEGASYGYTF
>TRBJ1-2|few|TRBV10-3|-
TGTGCCATCAGTCCAGCCGATAACTATGGCTACACCTTC
CAISPADNYGYTF
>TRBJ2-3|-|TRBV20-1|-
TGCAGTGCTAGAGATCCGACCACGGACTTAACAGATACGCAGTATTTT
CSARDPTTDLTDTQYF
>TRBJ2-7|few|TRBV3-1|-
TGTGCCAGCAGCCAAGATAGGGGAACCCTTACATCCTACGAGCAGTACTTC
CASSQDRGTLTSYEQYF
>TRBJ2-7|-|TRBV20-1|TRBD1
TGCAGTGCTACGGGGACAGGGGACTACGAGCAGTACTTC
CSATGTGDYEQYF
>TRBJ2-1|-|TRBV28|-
TGTGCCAGCAGTTTCGGACAGGCGGGGTACAATGAGCAGTTCTTC
CASSFGQAGYNEQFF
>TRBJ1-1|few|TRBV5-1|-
TGCGCCAGCAGCTTTGAGGGGAACACTGAAGCTTTCTTT
CASSFEGNTEAFF
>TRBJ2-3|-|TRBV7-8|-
TGTGCCAGCAGTTACCGGGAGTATGTGGGCGCGGTCAGTCCGGATACGCAGTATTTT
CASSYREYVGAVSPDTQYF
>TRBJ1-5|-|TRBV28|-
TGTGCCAGCAGTTTTAATAGCAATCAGCCCCAGCATTTT
CASSFNSNQPQHF
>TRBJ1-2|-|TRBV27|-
TGTGCCACGGCCCTAGCGGCGGCAAGTGGCTACACCTTC
CATALAAASGYTF
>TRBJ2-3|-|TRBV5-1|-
TGCGCCAGCAGCTATAGCCCAGATACGCAGTATTTT
CASSYSPDTQYF
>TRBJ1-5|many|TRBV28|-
TGTGCCAGCAGTTTCGACACACGAAATCAGCCCCAGCATTTT
CASSFDTRNQPQHF
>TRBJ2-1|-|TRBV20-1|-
TGCAGTGCTAGACCGCCCGGGACACGGGACGGTGAGCAGTTCTTC
CSARPPGTRDGEQFF
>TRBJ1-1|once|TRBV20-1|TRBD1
TGCAGTGCCCTAGCCCAGGACAGGGTTGTCGCTGAAGCTTTCTTT
CSALAQDRVVAEAFF
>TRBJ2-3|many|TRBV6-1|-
TGTGCCAGCACCTGGATCGATACGCAGTATTTT
CASTWIDTQYF
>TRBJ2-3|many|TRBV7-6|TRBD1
TGTGCCAGCAGTCCGGGACAGCTCACAGGGACGCAGTATTTT
CASSPGQLTGTQYF
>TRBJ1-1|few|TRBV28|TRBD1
TGTGCCAGCAGTACCCTTAACAGGGGTGGCGGCACTGAAGCTTTCTTT
CASSTLNRGGGTEAFF
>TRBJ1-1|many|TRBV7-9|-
TGTGCCAGCAGCTTTGGCAGAACGCCTGACGAAGCTTTCTTT
CASSFGRTPDEAFF
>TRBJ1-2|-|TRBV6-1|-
TGTGCCAGCAGTGAAGCAATCTGGGGGGCGAACTATGGCTACACCTTC
CASSEAIWGANYGYTF
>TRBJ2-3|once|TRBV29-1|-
TGCAGCGTTGAAGTGGGTTTAGCCACAGATACGCAGTATTTT
CSVEVGLATDTQYF
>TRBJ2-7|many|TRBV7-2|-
TGTGCCAGCAGCTTAGAGAGGACGAGCTCCTACGAGCAGTACTTC
CASSLERTSSYEQYF
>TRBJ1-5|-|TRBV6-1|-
TGTGCCAGCAGTGAAGTCGTGCGCAATCAGCCCCAGCATTTT
CASSEVVRNQPQHF
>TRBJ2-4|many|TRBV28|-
TGTGCCAGCAGTTTCAGGGGCAGCCTGAAAAACATTCAGTACTTC
CASSFRGSLKNIQYF
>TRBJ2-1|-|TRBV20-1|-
TGCAGCTCCGGGACGGGGTACAATGAGCAGTTCTTC
CSSGTGYNEQFF
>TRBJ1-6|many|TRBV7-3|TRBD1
TGTGCCAGCAGCTCGACAGGGGAGGATTCACCCCTCCACTTT
CASSSTGEDSPLHF
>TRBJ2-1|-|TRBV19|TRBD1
TGTGCCAGTAGTCGTCAGACAGGGGGCCGCGATGAGCAGTTCTTC
CASSRQTGGRDEQFF
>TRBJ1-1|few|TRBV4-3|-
TGCGCCAGCAGCCAAAGCTCCAGGCTTGAAGCTTTCTTT
CASSQSSRLEAFF
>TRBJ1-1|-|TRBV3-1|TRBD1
TGTGCCAGCAGCCAAAGACAGGGCAGGGTTAACACTGAAGCTTTCTTT
CASSQRQGRVNTEAFF
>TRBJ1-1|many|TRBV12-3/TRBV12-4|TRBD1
TGTGCCAGCAGCCGACAGGGGAGGGTCGGCACTGAAGCTTTCTTT
CASSRQGRVGTEAFF
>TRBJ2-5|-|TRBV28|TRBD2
TGTGCCAGCAGTTTATGGGGAGGGTACCAAGAGACCCAGTACTTC
CASSLWGGYQETQYF
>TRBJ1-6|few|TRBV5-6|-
TGTGCCAGCAGCTCGCCAGGAGGTGCACCCCTCCACTTT
CASSSPGGAPLHF
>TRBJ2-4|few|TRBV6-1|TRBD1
TGTGCCAGCAGCCGATCGGGACAGATCAAAAACATTCAGTACTTC
CASSRSGQIKNIQYF
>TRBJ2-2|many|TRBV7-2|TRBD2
TGTGCCAGCACCCCCCCGGGGAGGGCCGGGGAGCTGTTTTTT
CASTPPGRAGELFF
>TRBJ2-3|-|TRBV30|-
TGTGCCTGGACCGAGGGATATACGCAGTATTTT
CAWTEGYTQYF
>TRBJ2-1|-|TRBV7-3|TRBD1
TGTGCCAGCAGCCCGACAGGGGGTGTCAATGAGCAGTTCTTC
CASSPTGGVNEQFF
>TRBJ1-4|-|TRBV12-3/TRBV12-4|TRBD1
TGTGCCAGCAGTCAGGGACAGGGTTATGAAAAACTGTTTTTT
CASSQGQGYEKLFF
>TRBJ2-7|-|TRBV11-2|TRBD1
TGTGCCAGCAGCCCCTGGACAGGGGGCGCCGAGCAGTACTTC
CASSPWTGGAEQYF
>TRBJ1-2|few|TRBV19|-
TGTGCCAGTAGTTCCCGGCAGGGCGGCTACACCTTC
CASSSRQGGYTF
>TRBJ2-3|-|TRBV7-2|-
TGTGCCAGCAGCTTAAGAAGTGGGGCTAGCACAGATACGCAGTATTTT
CASSLRSGASTDTQYF
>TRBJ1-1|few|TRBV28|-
TGTGCCAGCAGTTTAGGAAGGGGGTGGGAGGACACTGAAGCTTTCTTT
CASSLGRGWEDTEAFF
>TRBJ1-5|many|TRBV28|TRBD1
TGTGCCAGCAGAACAGACAGGGCCAATCAGCCCCAGCATTTT
CASRTDRANQPQHF
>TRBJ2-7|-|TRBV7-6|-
TGTGCCAGCAGCTCCGAGGGACTTATTTACTTC
CASSSEGLIYF
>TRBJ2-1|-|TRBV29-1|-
TGCAGCGTTGACAGGGGTGAGCAGTTCTTC
CSVDRGEQFF
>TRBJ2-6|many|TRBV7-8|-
TGTGCCAGCAGCTTACGGGGAACTGGGGCCAACGTCCTGACTTTC
CASSLRGTGANVLTF
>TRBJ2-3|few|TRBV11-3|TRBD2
TGTGCCAGCAGCCTTGGACTAGCGAAACACACAGATACGCAGTATTTT
CASSLGLAKHTDTQYF
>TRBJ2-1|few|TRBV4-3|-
TGCGCCAGCAGCCAAGACTGGCCACCCAATGAGCAGTTCTTC
CASSQDWPPNEQFF
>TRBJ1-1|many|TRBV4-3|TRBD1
TGCGCCAGCAGCCAACGGACAGGGGACACTGAAGCTTTCTTT
CASSQRTGDTEAFF